This T cell receptor beta chain was identified in a study of T cell changes during pregnancy in multiple sclerosis. This clone appeared once. Repertoires were generated with immunoSEQ multiplex PCR, while TCRdb's copy carries only in-frame clones and drops some. Of about 77,000 clones listed, more than 85% are singletons. The V end lost 2 bases, the J end lost 1 base, and 15 bases lay between the germline ends. CDR3 size: 17 residues. The V gene's germline CDR1 is SGHTS and CDR2 YDEGEE. This TCR derives from a female donor in good health, enrolled as a control in a pregnancy study. The specimen was peripheral blood, collected after pregnancy. This chain links TRBV5-8 with TRBJ2-2; D gene uncertain. CDR3 nucleotide sequence: TGTGCCAGCAGCTTTAACTACCGAAGCCTGAACACCGGGGAGCTGTTTTTT. Protein: CASSFNYRSLNTGELFF.